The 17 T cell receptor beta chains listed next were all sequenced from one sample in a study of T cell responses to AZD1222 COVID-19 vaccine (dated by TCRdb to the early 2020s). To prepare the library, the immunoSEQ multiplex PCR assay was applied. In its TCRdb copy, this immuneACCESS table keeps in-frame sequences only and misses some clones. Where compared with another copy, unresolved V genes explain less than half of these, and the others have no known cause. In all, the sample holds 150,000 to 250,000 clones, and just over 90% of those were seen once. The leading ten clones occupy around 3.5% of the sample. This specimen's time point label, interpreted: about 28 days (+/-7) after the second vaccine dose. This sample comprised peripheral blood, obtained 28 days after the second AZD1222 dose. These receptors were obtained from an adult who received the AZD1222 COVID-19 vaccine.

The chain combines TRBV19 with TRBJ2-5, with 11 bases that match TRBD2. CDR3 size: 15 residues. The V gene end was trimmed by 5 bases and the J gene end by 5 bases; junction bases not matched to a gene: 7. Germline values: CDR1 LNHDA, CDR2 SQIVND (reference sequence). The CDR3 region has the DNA TGTGCCAGTAGTGCCGGACTAGCGGGTACCGAGACCCAGTACTTC. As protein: CASSAGLAGTETQYF.

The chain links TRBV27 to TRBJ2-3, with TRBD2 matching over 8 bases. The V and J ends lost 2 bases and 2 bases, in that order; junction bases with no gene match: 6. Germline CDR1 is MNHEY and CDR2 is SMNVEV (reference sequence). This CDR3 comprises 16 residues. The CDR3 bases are TGTGCCAGCAGTTTAACAACTAGCGGCCCCACAGATACGCAGTATTTT. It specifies CASSLTTSGPTDTQYF.

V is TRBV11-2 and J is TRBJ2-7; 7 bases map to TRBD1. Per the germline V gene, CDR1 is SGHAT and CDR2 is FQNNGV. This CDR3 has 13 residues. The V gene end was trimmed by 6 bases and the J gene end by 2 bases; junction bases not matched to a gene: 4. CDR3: CASSRDRAYEQYF. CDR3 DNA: TGTGCCAGCAGTCGCGACAGGGCCTACGAGCAGTACTTC.

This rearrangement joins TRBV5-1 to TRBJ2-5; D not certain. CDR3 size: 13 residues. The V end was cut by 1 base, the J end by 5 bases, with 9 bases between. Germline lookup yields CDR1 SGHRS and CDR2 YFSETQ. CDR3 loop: CASSLSGVETQYF. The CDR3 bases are TGCGCCAGCAGCTTGAGTGGGGTCGAGACCCAGTACTTC.

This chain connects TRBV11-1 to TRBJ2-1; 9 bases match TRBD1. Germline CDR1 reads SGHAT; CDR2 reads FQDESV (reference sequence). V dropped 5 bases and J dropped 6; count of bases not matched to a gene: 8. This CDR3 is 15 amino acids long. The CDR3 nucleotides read TGTGCCAGCAGCCTCCGGGACAGGGTGGTCAATGAGCAGTTCTTC. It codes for CASSLRDRVVNEQFF.

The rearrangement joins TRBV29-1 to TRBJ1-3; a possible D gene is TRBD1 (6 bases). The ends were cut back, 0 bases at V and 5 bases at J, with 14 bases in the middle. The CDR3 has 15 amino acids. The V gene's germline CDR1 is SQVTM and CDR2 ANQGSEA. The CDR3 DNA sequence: TGCAGCGTTGAAGATCGTTGGCAGGGGAGAAACACCATATATTTT. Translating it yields CSVEDRWQGRNTIYF.

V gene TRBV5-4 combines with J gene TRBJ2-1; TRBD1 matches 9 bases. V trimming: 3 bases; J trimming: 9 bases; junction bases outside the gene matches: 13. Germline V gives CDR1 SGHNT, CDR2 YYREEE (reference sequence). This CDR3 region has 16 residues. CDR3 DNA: TGTGCCAGCAGCTCTTACGGAGGACAGGGGATAGGTGAGCAGTTCTTC. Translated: CASSSYGGQGIGEQFF.

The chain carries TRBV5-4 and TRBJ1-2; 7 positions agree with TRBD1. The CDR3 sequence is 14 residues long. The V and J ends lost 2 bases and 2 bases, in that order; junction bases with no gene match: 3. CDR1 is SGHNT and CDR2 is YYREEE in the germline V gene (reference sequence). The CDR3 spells CASSFRQGNYGYTF. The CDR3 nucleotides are TGTGCCAGCAGCTTCCGACAGGGAAACTATGGCTACACCTTC.

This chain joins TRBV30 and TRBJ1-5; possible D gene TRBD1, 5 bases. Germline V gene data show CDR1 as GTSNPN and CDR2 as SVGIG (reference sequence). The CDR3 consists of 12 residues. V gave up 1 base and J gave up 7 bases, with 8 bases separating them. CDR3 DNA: TGTGCCTGGAGTGAGGACAAGCAGCCCCAGCATTTT. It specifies CAWSEDKQPQHF. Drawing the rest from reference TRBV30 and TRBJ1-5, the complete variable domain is SQTIHQWPATLVQPVGSPLSLECTVEGTSNPNLYWYRQAAGRGLQLLFYSVGIGQISSEVPQNLSASRPQDRQFILSSKKLLLSDSGFYLCAWSEDKQPQHFGDGTRLSIL.

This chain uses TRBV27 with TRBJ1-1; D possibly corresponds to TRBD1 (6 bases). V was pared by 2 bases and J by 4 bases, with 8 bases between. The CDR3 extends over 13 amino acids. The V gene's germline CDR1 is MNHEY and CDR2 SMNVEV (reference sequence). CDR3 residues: CASSLQGRTEAFF. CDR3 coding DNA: TGTGCCAGCAGTTTACAGGGGCGCACTGAAGCTTTCTTT.

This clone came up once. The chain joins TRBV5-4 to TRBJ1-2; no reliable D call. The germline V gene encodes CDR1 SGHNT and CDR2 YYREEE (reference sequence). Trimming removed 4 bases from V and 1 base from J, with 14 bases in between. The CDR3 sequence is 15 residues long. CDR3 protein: CASSLLPGVNYGYTF. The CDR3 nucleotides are TGTGCCAGCAGCCTTTTGCCCGGTGTTAACTATGGCTACACCTTC.

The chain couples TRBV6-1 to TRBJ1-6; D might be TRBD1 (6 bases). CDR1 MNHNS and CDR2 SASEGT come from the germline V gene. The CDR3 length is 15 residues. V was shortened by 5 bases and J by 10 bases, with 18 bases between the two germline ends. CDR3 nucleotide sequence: TGTGCCAGCAGTCCCTTTATACAGGGAAAATCACCCCTCCACTTT. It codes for CASSPFIQGKSPLHF.

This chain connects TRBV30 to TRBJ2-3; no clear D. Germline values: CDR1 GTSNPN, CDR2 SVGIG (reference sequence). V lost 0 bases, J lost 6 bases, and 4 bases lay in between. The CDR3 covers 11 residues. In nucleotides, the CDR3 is TGTGCCTGGAGTGTTCCCGATACGCAGTATTTT. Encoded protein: CAWSVPDTQYF.

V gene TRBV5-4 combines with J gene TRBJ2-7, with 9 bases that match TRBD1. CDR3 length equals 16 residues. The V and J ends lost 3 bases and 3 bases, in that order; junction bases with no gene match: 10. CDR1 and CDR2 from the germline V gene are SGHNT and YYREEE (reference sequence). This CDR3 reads CASSSKPGQGDYEQYF. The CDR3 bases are TGTGCCAGCAGCTCAAAACCGGGACAGGGTGACTACGAGCAGTACTTC.

The CDR3 protein is CASSNPFLEGARGYTF. CDR3 coding DNA: TGTGCCAGCAGCAACCCCTTTTTAGAGGGGGCAAGAGGCTACACCTTC. V is TRBV21-1 and J is TRBJ1-2; no DNA check was done on the table's D call, TRBD1. TRBV21-1 corresponds to a pseudogene. The CDR3 has 16 residues.

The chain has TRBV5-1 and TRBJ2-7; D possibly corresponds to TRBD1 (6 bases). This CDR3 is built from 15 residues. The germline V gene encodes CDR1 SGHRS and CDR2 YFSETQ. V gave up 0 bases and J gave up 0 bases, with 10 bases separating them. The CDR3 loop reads CASSLVGQNSYEQYF. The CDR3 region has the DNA TGCGCCAGCAGCTTGGTTGGACAGAACTCCTACGAGCAGTACTTC.

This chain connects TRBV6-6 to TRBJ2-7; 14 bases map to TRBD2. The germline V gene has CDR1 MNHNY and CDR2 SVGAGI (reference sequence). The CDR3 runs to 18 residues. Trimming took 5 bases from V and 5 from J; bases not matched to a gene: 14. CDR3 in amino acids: CASSRTAGTSGRYHEQYF. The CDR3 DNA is TGTGCCAGCAGTCGGACAGCCGGGACTAGCGGGAGATATCACGAGCAGTACTTC.